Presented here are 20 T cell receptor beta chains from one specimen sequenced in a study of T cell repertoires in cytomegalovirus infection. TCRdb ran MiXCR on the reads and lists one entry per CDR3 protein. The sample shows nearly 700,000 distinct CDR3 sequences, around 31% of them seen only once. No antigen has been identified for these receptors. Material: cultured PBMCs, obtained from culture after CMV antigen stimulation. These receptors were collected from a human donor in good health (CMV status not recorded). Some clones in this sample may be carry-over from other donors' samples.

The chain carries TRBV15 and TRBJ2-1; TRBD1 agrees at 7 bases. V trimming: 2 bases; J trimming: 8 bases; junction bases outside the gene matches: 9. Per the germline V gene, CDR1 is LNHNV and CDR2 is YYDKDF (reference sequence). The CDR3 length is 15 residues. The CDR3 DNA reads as TGTGCCACCAGCAGACCAAACAGGGGTACGGATGAGCAGTTCTTC. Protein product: CATSRPNRGTDEQFF.

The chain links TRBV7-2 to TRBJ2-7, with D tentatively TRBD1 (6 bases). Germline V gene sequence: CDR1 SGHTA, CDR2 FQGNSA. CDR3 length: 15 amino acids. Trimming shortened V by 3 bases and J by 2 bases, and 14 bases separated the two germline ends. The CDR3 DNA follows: TGTGCCAGCAGCTTGGGGGACACCAAAACCTACGAGCAGTACTTC. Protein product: CASSLGDTKTYEQYF.

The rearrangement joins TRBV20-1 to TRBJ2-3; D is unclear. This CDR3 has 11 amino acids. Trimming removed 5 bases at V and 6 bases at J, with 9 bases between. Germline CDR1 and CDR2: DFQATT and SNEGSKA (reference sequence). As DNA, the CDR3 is TGCAGTGCTCTAAAAAGCGATACGCAGTATTTT. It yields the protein CSALKSDTQYF.

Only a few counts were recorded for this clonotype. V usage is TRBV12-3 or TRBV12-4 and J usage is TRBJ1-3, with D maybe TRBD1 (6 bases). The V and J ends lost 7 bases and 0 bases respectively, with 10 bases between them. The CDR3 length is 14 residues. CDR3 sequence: CASTWTASGNTIYF. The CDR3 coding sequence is TGTGCCAGCACCTGGACAGCCTCTGGAAACACCATATATTTT.

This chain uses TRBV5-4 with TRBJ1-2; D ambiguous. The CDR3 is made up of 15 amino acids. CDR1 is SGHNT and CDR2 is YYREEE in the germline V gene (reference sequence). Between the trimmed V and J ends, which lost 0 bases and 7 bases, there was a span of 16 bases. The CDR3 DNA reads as TGTGCCAGCAGCTTGGTTCCGGGTTCTTCGGGTGGCTACACCTTC. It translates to CASSLVPGSSGGYTF.

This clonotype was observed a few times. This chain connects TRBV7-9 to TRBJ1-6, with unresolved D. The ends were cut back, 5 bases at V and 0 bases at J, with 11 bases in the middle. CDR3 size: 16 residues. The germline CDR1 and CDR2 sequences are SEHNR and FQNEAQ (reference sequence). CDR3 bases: TGTGCCAGCAGCGGAATTCGAGGCTCCTATAATTCACCCCTCCACTTT. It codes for CASSGIRGSYNSPLHF.

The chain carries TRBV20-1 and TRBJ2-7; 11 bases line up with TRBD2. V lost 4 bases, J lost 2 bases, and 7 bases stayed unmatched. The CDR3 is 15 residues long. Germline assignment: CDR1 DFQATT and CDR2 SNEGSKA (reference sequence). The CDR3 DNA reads TGCAGTGCTACCCGAGGGACTAGCGGCACCTACGAGCAGTACTTC. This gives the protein CSATRGTSGTYEQYF.

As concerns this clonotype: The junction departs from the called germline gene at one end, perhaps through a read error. CDR3 protein: CASSLVGTNQPQHF. The CDR3 DNA follows: TGTGCCAGCAGCCTCGTAGGAACCAATCAGCCCCAGCATTTT. This chain uses TRBV4-1 with TRBJ1-5; D gene uncertain. Looked up from germline, CDR1 is MGHRA and CDR2 is YSYEKL. The length of the CDR3 is 14 residues.

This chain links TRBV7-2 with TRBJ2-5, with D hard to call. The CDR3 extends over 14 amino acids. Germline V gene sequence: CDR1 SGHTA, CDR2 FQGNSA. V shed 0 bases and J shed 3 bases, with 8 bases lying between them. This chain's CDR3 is CASSLARTKETQYF. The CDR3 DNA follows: TGTGCCAGCAGCTTAGCCAGGACGAAAGAGACCCAGTACTTC.

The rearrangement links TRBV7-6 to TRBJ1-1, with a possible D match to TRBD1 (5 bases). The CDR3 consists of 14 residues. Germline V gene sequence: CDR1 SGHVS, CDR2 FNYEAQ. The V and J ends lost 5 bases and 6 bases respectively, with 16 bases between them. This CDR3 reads CASSTPTGTPEAFF. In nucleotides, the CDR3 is TGTGCCAGCAGCACACCAACAGGAACCCCTGAAGCTTTCTTT.

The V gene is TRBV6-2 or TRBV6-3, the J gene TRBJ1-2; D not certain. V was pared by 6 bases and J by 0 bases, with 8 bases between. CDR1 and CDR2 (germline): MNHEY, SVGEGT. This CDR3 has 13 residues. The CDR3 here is CASSVSANYGYTF. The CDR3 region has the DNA TGTGCCAGCAGCGTATCAGCTAACTATGGCTACACCTTC.

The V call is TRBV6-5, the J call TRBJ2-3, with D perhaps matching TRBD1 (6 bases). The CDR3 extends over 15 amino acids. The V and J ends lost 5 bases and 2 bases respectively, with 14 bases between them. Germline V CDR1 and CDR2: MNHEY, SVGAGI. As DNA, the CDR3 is TGTGCCAGCAGTCCCCAGGGGCCCCACACAGATACGCAGTATTTT. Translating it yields CASSPQGPHTDTQYF.

The CDR3 loop reads CASRGRGMGDYSEQYF. The CDR3 nucleotides read TGCGCCAGCCGGGGAAGAGGGATGGGGGACTACTCCGAGCAGTACTTC. The chain couples TRBV5-1 to TRBJ2-7, with 7 positions matching TRBD2. Trimming cost V 7 bases and J 6 bases; bases outside gene matches: 19. Germline assignment: CDR1 SGHRS and CDR2 YFSETQ. The CDR3 contains 16 residues. The full variable domain, in which reference TRBV5-1 and TRBJ2-7 provide the parts outside the CDR3, is KAGVTQTPRYLIKTRGQQVTLSCSPISGHRSVSWYQQTPGQGLQFLFEYFSETQRNKGNFPGRFSGRQFSNSRSEMNVSTLELGDSALYLCASRGRGMGDYSEQYFGPGTRLTVT.

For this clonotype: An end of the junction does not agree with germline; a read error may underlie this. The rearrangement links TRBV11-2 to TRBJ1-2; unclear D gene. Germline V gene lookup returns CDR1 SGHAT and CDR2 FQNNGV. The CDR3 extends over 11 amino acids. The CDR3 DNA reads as TGTGCCAGCAGCTTAGGTCAGAAAATCGCCTTC. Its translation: CASSLGQKIAF.

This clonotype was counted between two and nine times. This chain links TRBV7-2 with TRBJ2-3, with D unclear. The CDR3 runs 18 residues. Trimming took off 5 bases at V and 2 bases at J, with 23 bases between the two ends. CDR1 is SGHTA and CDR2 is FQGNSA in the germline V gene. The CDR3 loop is CASSAQAIGATNTDTQYF. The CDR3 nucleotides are TGTGCCAGCAGCGCCCAAGCTATAGGCGCCACAAACACAGATACGCAGTATTTT.

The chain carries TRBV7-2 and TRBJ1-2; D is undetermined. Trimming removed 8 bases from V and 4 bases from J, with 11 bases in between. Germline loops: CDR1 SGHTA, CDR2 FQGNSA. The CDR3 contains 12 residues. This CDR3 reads CASAATLYGYTF. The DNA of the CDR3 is TGTGCCAGCGCCGCTACCCTCTATGGCTACACCTTC.

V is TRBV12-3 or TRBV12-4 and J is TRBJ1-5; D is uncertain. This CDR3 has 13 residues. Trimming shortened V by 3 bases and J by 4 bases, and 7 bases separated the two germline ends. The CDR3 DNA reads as TGTGCCAGCAGTTTGGAGAATAATCAGCCCCAGCATTTT. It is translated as CASSLENNQPQHF.

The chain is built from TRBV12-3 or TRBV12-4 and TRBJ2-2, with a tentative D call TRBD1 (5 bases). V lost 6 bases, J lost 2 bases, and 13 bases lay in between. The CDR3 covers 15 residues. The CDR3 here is CASREGQFNTGELFF. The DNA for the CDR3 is TGTGCCAGCAGGGAAGGACAATTCAACACCGGGGAGCTGTTTTTT.

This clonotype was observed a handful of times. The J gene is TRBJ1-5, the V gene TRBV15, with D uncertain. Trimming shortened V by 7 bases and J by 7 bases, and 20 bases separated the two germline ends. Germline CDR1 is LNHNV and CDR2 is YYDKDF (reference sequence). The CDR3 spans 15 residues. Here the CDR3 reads CATTPDGERRQPQHF. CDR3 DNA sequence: TGTGCCACCACCCCGGACGGGGAGAGGCGGCAGCCCCAGCATTTT.

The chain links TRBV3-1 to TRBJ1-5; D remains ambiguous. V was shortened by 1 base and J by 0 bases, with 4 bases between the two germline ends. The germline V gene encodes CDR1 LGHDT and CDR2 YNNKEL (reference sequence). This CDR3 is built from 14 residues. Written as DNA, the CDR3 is TGTGCCAGCAGCCAAGCATATAGCAATCAGCCCCAGCATTTT. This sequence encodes CASSQAYSNQPQHF.